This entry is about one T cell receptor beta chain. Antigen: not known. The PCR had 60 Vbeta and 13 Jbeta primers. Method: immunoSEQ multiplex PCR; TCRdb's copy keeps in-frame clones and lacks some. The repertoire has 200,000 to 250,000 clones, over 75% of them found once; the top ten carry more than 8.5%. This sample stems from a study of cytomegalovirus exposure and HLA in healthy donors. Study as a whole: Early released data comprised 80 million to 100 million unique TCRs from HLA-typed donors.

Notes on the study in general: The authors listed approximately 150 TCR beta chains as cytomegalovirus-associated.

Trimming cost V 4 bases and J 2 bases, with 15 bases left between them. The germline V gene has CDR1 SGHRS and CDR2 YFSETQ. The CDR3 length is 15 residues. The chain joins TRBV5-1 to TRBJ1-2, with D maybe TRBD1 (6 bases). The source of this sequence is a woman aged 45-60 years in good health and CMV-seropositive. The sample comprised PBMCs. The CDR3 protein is CASSRSGTRNYGYTF. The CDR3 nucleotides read TGCGCCAGCAGCCGGTCCGGGACAAGGAACTATGGCTACACCTTC.